This TCR beta chain was documented in a study of beta chain features in type 1 diabetes. Study-level background: Taken together, all samples contributed 107,917,701 examined sorted cells.

There are a few counts of this clone. Its antigen remains unknown. Study results and limitations: The naive, central memory and Treg TCRB repertoires of patients appeared to be more similar to one another than those of healthy donors. Lower insertion and higher deletion counts appeared at VDJ junctions in type 1 diabetes patients. Moderate but significant shortening of TCRB CDR3s was recorded in all four CD4+ subsets from Type 1 diabetes patients.

V lost 7 bases to trimming and J lost 5 bases, with 10 bases between them. This CDR3 has 12 amino acids. Germline CDR1 MNHEY, CDR2 SVGAGI. The authors reverse transcribed all of the isolated RNA, so sequencing captured expressed TCRB transcripts. TCRdb's table, derived via immunoSEQ multiplex PCR, lists solely in-frame clones and lacks some. Here the sample spans 640,000 or so clones, more than 13% being singletons. Sample: naive CD4+ T cells from blood. The chain employs TRBV6-5 and TRBJ2-3; the D gene is possibly TRBD2 (5 bases). This receptor was taken from a man aged 18-30 years with type 1 diabetes. CDR3 amino acids: CASNRAGDTQYF. In DNA, the CDR3 is TGTGCCAGCAACCGCGCGGGAGATACGCAGTATTTT.